This T cell receptor beta chain originates from a study of blood T cells in healthy people across ages. Per-sample PBMC isolation yielded at least 6 million cells. Study results and limitations: There were more naive CD4+ cells and higher diversity in long-lived donors than in aged donors.

Primed by a sample-barcoded 5' primer and a J-beta primer mix, a second PCR proceeded for about 6 to 12 cycles. From the 5' RACE reads, TCRdb called clonotypes with MiXCR, one entry per CDR3 protein. The table has over 1,500,000 distinct CDR3 sequences, 35% to 50% seen once. The germline gives CDR1 LNHNV, CDR2 YYDKDF (reference sequence). There are 15 residues in the CDR3. The table lists this clonotype with a few counts. The antigen is undetermined. At one end the junction does not follow the germline gene, possibly because of a read error. Sequences were obtained from blood. The TCR originated in a human donor in good health. V usage is TRBV15 and J usage is TRBJ1-5; D is unresolved. Written as DNA, the CDR3 is TGTGCCACCAGCGGGTCCTTATATAGCAGTCAGCCCCAGCATTTT. Protein: CATSGSLYSSQPQHF.